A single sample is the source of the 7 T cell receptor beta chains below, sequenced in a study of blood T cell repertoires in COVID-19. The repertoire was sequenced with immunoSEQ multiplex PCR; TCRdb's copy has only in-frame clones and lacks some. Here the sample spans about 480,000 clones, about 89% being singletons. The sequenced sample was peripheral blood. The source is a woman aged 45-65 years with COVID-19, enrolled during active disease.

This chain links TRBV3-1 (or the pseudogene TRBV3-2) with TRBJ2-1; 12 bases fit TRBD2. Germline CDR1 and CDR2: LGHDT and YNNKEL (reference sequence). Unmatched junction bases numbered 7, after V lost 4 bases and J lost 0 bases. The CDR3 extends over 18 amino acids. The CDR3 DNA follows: TGTGCCAGCAGCCTGACTAGCGGGGGTTATTCCTCCTACAATGAGCAGTTCTTC. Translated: CASSLTSGGYSSYNEQFF.

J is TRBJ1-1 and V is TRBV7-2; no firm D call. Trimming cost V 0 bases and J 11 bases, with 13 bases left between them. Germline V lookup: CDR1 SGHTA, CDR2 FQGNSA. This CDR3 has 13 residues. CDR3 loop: CASSLATTDSAFF. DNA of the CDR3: TGTGCCAGCAGCTTAGCGACTACCGATAGCGCTTTCTTT.

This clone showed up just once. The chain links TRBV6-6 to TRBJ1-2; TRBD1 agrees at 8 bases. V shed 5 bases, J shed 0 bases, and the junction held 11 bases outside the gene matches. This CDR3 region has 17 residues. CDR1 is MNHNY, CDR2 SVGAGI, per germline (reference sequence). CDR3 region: CASSRTQVDRANYGYTF. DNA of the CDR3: TGTGCCAGCAGTCGTACTCAGGTGGACAGGGCTAACTATGGCTACACCTTC.

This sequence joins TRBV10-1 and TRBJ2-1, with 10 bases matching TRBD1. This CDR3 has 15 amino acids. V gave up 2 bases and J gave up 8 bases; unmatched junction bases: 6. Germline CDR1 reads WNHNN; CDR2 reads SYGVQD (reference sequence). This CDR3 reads CASSEPGQGGHEQFF. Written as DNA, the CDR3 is TGCGCCAGCAGTGAGCCTGGACAGGGGGGGCATGAGCAGTTCTTC.

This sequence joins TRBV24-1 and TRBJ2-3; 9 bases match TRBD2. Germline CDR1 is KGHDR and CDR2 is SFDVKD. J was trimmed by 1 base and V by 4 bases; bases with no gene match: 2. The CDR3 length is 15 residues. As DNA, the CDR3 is TGTGCCACCAGTGACCAGCGGGGGGGCACAGATACGCAGTATTTT. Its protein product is CATSDQRGGTDTQYF.

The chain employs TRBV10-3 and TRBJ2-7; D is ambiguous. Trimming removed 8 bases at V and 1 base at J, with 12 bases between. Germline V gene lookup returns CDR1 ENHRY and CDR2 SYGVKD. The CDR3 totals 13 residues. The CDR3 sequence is CAIGQSPSYEQYF. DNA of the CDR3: TGTGCCATCGGGCAGTCGCCTTCCTACGAGCAGTACTTC.

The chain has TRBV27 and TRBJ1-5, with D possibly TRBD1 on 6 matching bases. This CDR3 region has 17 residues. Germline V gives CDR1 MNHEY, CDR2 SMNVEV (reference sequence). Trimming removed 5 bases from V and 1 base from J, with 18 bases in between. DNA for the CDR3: TGTGCCAGCAGTGCCATATTTCAGGGGAAGAGCAATCAGCCCCAGCATTTT. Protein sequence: CASSAIFQGKSNQPQHF.